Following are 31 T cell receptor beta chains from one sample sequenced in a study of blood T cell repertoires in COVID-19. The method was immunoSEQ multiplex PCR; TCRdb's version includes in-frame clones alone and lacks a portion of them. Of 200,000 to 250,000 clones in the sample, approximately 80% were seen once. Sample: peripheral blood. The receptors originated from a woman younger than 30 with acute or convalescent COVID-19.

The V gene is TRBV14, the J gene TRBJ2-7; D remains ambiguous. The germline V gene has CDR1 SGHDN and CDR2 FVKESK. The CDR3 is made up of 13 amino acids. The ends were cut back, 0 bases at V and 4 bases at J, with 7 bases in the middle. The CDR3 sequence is CASSQDWQYEQYF. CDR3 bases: TGTGCCAGCAGCCAAGATTGGCAGTACGAGCAGTACTTC.

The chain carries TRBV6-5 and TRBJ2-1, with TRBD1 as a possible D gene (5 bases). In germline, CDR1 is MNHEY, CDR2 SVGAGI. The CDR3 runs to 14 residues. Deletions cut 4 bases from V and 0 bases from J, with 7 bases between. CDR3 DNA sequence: TGTGCCAGCAGTTCCCAGGGCTCCTACAATGAGCAGTTCTTC. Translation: CASSSQGSYNEQFF.

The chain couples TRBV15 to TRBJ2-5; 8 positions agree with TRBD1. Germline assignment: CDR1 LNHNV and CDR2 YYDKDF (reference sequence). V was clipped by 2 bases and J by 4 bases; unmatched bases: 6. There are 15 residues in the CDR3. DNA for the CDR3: TGTGCCACCAGCAGATTTACAGGGGGAGCAGAGACCCAGTACTTC. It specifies CATSRFTGGAETQYF.

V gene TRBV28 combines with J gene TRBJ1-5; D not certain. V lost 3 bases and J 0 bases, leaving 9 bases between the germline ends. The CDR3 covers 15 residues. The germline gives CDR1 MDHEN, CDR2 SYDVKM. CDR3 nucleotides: TGTGCCAGCAGTTTGAGGCCCCCTAGCAATCAGCCCCAGCATTTT. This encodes CASSLRPPSNQPQHF.

The CDR3 loop reads CASRGLGDSNTEAFF. CDR3 coding DNA: TGCGCCAGCAGGGGTCTCGGGGACTCGAACACTGAAGCTTTCTTT. J is TRBJ1-1 and V is TRBV5-1; tentative D call: TRBD1 (5 bases). Germline V gene lookup returns CDR1 SGHRS and CDR2 YFSETQ. CDR3 size: 15 residues. Trimming shortened V by 5 bases and J by 1 base, and 15 bases separated the two germline ends.

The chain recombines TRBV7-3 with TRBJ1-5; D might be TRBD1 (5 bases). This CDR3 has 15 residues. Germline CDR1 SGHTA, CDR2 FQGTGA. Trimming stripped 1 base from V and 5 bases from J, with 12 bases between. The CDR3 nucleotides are TGTGCCAGCAGCTTAAGAGCAGGGCCCGATCAGCCCCAGCATTTT. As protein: CASSLRAGPDQPQHF. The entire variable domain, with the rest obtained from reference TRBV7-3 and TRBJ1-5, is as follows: GAGVSQTPSNKVTEKGKYVELRCDPISGHTALYWYRQSLGQGPEFLIYFQGTGAADDSGLPNDRFFAVRPEGSVSTLKIQRTERGDSAVYLCASSLRAGPDQPQHFGDGTRLSIL.

In DNA form, the CDR3 reads TGTGCCTGGAGTGTAGGGGACAGGGGGGCAGAGACCCAGTACTTC. This sequence encodes CAWSVGDRGAETQYF. This sequence joins TRBV30 and TRBJ2-5; TRBD1 matches at 11 bases. The V segment lost 0 bases and the J segment 4 bases; nucleotides outside the gene matches: 4. This CDR3 is built from 15 residues. The germline V gene has CDR1 GTSNPN and CDR2 SVGIG (reference sequence).

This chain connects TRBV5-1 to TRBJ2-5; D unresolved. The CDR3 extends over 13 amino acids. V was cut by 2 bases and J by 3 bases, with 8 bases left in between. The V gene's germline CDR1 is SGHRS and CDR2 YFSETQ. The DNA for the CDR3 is TGCGCCAGCAGCTTTTCTCCAGAAGAGACCCAGTACTTC. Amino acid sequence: CASSFSPEETQYF. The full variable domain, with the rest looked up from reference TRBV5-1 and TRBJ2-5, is KAGVTQTPRYLIKTRGQQVTLSCSPISGHRSVSWYQQTPGQGLQFLFEYFSETQRNKGNFPGRFSGRQFSNSRSEMNVSTLELGDSALYLCASSFSPEETQYFGPGTRLLVL.

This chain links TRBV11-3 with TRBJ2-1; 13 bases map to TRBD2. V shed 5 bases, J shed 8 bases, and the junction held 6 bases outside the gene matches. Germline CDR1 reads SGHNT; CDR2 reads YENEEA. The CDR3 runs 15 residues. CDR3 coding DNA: TGTGCCAGCAGCACCGGACTAGCGGGAGTTGATGAGCAGTTCTTC. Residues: CASSTGLAGVDEQFF. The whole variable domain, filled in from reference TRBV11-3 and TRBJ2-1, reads EAGVVQSPRYKIIEKKQPVAFWCNPISGHNTLYWYLQNLGQGPELLIRYENEEAVDDSQLPKDRFSAERLKGVDSTLKIQPAELGDSAVYLCASSTGLAGVDEQFFGPGTRLTVL.

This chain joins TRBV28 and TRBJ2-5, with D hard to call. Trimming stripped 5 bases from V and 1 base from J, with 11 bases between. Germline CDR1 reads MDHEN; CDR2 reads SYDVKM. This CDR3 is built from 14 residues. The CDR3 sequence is CASSAPPRQETQYF. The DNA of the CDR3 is TGTGCCAGCAGTGCCCCCCCGCGCCAAGAGACCCAGTACTTC.

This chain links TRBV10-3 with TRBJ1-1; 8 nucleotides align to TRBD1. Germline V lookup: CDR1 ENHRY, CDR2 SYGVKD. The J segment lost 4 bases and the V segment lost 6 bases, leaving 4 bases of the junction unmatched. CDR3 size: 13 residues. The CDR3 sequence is CAISLTGGTEAFF. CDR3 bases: TGTGCCATCAGCTTAACAGGGGGCACTGAAGCTTTCTTT.

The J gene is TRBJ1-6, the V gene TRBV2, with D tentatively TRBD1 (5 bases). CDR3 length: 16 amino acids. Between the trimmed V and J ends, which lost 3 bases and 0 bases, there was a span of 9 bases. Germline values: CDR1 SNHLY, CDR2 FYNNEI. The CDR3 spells CASSDRESSYNSPLHF. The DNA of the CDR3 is TGTGCCAGCAGTGACAGGGAAAGCTCCTATAATTCACCCCTCCACTTT.

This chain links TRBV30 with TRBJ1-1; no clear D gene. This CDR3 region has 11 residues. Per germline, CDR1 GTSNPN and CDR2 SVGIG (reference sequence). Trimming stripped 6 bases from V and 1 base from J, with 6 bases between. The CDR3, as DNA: TGTGCCTGCGAGGGGAACACTGAAGCTTTCTTT. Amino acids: CACEGNTEAFF.

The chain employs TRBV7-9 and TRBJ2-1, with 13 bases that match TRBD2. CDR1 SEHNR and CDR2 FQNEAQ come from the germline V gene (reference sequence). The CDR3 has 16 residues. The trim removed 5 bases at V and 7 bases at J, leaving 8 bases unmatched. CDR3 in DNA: TGTGCCAGCAGCCCACGACTAGCGGGAGGTCGTAATGAGCAGTTCTTC. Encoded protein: CASSPRLAGGRNEQFF.

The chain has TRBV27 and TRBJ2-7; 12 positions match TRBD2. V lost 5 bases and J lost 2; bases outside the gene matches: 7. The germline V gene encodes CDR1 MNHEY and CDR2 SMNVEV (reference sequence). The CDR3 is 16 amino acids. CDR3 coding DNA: TGTGCCAGCAGTCCCCGGACTAGCGGGATAACCTACGAGCAGTACTTC. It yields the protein CASSPRTSGITYEQYF.

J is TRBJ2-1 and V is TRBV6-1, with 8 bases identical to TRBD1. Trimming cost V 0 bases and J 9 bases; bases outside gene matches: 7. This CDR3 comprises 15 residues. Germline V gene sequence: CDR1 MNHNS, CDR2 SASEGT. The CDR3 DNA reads TGTGCCAGCAGTGAAGCGACAGGGGACTTCGGTGAGCAGTTCTTC. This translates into CASSEATGDFGEQFF.

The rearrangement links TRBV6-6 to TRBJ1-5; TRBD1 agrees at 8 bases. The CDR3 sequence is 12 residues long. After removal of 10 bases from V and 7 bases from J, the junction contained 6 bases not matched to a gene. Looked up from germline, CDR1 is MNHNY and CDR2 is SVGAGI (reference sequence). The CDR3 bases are TGTGCCACCGGACAGGGAAACCAGCCCCAGCATTTT. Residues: CATGQGNQPQHF.

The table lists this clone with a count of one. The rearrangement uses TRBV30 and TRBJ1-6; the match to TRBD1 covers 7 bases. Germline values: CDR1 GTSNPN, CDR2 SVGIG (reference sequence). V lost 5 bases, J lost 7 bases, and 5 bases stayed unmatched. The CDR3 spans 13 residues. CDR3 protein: CAWETGTNSPLHF. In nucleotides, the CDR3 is TGTGCCTGGGAGACAGGGACGAATTCACCCCTCCACTTT.

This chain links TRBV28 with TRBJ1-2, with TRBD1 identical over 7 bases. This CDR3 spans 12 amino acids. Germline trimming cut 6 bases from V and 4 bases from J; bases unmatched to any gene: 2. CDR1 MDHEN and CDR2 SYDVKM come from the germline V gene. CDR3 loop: CASSSGGYGYTF. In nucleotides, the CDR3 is TGTGCCAGCAGCTCAGGGGGCTATGGCTACACCTTC.

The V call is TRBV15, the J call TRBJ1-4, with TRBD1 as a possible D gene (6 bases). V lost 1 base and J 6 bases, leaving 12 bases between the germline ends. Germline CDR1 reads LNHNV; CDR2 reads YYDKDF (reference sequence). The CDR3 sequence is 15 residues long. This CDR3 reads CATSRVAGADEKLFF. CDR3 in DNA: TGTGCCACCAGCAGAGTGGCAGGGGCGGATGAAAAACTGTTTTTT.

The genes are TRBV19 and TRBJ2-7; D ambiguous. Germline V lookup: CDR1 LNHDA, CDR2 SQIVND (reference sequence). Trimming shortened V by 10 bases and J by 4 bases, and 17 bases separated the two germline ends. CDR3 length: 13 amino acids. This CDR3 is CANSPFLQYEQYF. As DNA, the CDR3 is TGTGCCAATAGCCCTTTCCTTCAGTACGAGCAGTACTTC.

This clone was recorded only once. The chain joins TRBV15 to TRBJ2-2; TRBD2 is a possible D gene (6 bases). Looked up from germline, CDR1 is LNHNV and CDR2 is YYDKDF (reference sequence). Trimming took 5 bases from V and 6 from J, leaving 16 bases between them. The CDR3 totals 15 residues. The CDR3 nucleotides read TGTGCCACCAGCTTAGTTGGCGGGACGTCCGGGGAGCTGTTTTTT. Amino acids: CATSLVGGTSGELFF.

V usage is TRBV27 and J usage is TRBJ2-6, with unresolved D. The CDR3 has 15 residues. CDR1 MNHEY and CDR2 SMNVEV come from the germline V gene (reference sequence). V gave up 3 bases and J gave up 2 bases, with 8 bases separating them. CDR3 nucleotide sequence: TGTGCCAGCAGTTTCCGTGTTACTGGGGCCAACGTCCTGACTTTC. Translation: CASSFRVTGANVLTF.

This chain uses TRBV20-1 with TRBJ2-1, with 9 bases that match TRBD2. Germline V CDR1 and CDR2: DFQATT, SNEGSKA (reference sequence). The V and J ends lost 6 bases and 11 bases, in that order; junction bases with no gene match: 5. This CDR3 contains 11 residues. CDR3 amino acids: CSATLAGKQFF. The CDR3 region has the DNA TGCAGTGCCACACTAGCGGGCAAGCAGTTCTTC.

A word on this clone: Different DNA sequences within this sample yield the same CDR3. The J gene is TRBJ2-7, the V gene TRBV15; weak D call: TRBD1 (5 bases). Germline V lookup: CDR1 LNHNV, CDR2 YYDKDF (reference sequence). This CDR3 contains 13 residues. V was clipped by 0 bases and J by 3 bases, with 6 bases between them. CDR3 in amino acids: CATSRDQGYEQYF. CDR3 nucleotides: TGTGCCACCAGCAGAGATCAGGGCTACGAGCAGTACTTC. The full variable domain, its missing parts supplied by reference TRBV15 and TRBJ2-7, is DAMVIQNPRYQVTQFGKPVTLSCSQTLNHNVMYWYQQKSSQAPKLLFHYYDKDFNNEADTPDNFQSRRPNTSFCFLDIRSPGLGDTAMYLCATSRDQGYEQYFGPGTRLTVT.

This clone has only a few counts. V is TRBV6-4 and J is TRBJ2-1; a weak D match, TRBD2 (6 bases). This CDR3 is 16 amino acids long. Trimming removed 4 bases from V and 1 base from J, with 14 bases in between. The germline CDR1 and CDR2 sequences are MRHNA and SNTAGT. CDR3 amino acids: CASSVDSGSSYNEQFF. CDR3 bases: TGTGCCAGCAGTGTCGATAGCGGATCATCCTACAATGAGCAGTTCTTC.

CDR3 sequence reads: CSVTDRGETQYF. CDR3 coding DNA: TGCAGCGTTACGGACAGGGGGGAGACCCAGTACTTC. The rearrangement links TRBV29-1 to TRBJ2-5; TRBD1 matches at 10 bases. V was pared by 5 bases and J by 5 bases, with 2 bases of the junction left unmatched. The V gene's germline CDR1 is SQVTM and CDR2 ANQGSEA. The CDR3 runs 12 residues.

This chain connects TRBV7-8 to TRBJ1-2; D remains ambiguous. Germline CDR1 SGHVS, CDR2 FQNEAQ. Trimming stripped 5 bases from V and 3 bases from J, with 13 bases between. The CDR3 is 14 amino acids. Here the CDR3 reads CASSQGREDYGYTF. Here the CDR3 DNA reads TGTGCCAGCAGCCAAGGGAGGGAAGACTATGGCTACACCTTC.

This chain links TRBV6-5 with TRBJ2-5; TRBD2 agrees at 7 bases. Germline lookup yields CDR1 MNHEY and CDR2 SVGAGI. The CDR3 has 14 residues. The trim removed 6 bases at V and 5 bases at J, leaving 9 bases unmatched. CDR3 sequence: CASRFGRTAETQYF. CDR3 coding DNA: TGTGCCAGCAGGTTCGGGAGGACGGCGGAGACCCAGTACTTC.

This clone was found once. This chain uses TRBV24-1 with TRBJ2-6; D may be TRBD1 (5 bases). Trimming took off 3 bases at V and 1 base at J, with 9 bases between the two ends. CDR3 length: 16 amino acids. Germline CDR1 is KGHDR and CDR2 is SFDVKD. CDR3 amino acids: CATSDPTVSGANVLTF. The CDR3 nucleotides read TGTGCCACCAGTGATCCGACAGTATCTGGGGCCAACGTCCTGACTTTC.

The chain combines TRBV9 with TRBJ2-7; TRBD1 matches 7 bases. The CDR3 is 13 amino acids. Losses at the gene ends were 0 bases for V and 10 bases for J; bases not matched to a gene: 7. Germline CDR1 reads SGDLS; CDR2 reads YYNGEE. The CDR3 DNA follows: TGTGCCAGCAGCGTAGCCCGACAGGGTGAACAGTACTTC. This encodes CASSVARQGEQYF.